This T cell receptor (beta chain) was retrieved from a study of siplizumab effects on memory and regulatory T cells. The length of the CDR3 is 15 residues. Per germline, CDR1 LNHDA and CDR2 SQIVND (reference sequence). V shed 1 base, J shed 4 bases, and the junction held 6 bases outside the gene matches. The data were produced by immunoSEQ multiplex PCR, yet TCRdb's version contains in-frame clones alone and is incomplete. The table shows some 80,000 clones, with 95% occurring only once. V and J are TRBV19 and TRBJ2-7; TRBD1 aligns across 8 bases. Sequencing was carried out using CD8+ T cells sorted from blood. This sequence originates from a human donor in good health. Here the CDR3 reads CASSIGTGTGYEQYF. The CDR3 DNA reads TGTGCCAGTAGTATAGGTACGGGGACAGGATACGAGCAGTACTTC.